Listed below are T cell receptor beta chains from one sample, sequenced in a study of CD8+CD57+ T cells in acquired aplastic anemia. TCRdb re-called the reads through MiXCR, storing one row per CDR3 protein. The sample has 260,000 or so distinct CDR3 sequences, 82% seen once. What was sequenced was sorted CD4+, CD8+, or CD8+CD57+ T cells (not recorded which) from PBMCs. The receptors come from a human donor with aplastic anemia. Each CDR3 is given with its conserved first and last residue. D genes are given only for firm matches. Clone size is shown for a subset of rows, as once, few, many or a class of expanded clone.

clone_size: .
d_call: TRBD1
v_call: TRBV5-4
j_call: TRBJ1-2
cdr3_aa: CASSLYRGSPYGYTF
cdr3_nt: TGTGCCAGCAGCTTGTACAGGGGAAGTCCCTATGGCTACACCTTC

clone_size: .
d_call: .
v_call: TRBV9
j_call: TRBJ1-1
cdr3_aa: CASSGVAGAHSVAFF
cdr3_nt: TGTGCCAGCAGCGGGGTGGCGGGGGCGCACTCTGTAGCTTTCTTT

clone_size: .
d_call: .
v_call: TRBV9
j_call: TRBJ1-5
cdr3_aa: CASSETATHPQHF
cdr3_nt: TGCGCCAGCAGCGAAACAGCGACTCACCCCCAGCATTTT

clone_size: .
d_call: .
v_call: TRBV9
j_call: TRBJ2-5
cdr3_aa: CATSSGSDRRTQYF
cdr3_nt: TGTGCCACCAGCTCAGGCAGCGACAGACGGACCCAGTACTTC

clone_size: once
d_call: .
v_call: TRBV7-2
j_call: TRBJ1-2
cdr3_aa: CASSLTRGADAGFTF
cdr3_nt: TGTGCCAGCAGCTTGACAAGAGGCGCCGACGCTGGCTTTACCTTC

clone_size: few
d_call: .
v_call: TRBV6-5
j_call: TRBJ1-2
cdr3_aa: CASRAPGAIAYGYTF
cdr3_nt: TGTGCCTCTCGTGCCCCAGGGGCGATTGCCTATGGCTACACCTTC

clone_size: .
d_call: .
v_call: TRBV9
j_call: TRBJ1-5
cdr3_aa: CASSRSGAKPQHF
cdr3_nt: TGCGCCAGCAGCCGATCAGGGGCTAAGCCCCAGCATTTT

clone_size: .
d_call: TRBD1
v_call: TRBV6-1
j_call: TRBJ2-1
cdr3_aa: CASSDHVGQGPDEQFF
cdr3_nt: TGTGCCAGCAGTGACCATGTGGGACAGGGCCCCGATGAGCAGTTCTTC

clone_size: .
d_call: .
v_call: TRBV7-6
j_call: TRBJ1-1
cdr3_aa: CASSSDRPTPLNAEAFF
cdr3_nt: TGTGCCAGCAGCTCAGACAGGCCAACGCCGTTGAACGCTGAAGCTTTCTTT

clone_size: .
d_call: .
v_call: TRBV24-1
j_call: TRBJ2-3
cdr3_aa: CATWAGGTDTLYF
cdr3_nt: .

clone_size: .
d_call: .
v_call: TRBV6-5
j_call: TRBJ2-1
cdr3_aa: CASREGQLDPSTDTQFF
cdr3_nt: TGTGCCAGCAGGGAAGGACAGTTAGACCCTAGCACAGATACGCAGTTCTTC

clone_size: .
d_call: .
v_call: TRBV11-3
j_call: TRBJ1-1
cdr3_aa: CASSVEVGPMNTEAFF
cdr3_nt: TGTGCCAGCAGCGTCGAGGTAGGACCAATGAACACTGAAGCTTTCTTT

clone_size: few
d_call: .
v_call: TRBV7-8
j_call: TRBJ1-1
cdr3_aa: CASSLDRTADTEAFF
cdr3_nt: TGTGCCAGCAGCTTAGATCGGACAGCCGACACTGAGGCTTTCTTT

clone_size: .
d_call: .
v_call: TRBV9
j_call: TRBJ2-7
cdr3_aa: CASSAQGHNSPLQYF
cdr3_nt: TGTGCCAGCAGCGCACAGGGTCACAATTCACCCCTCCAGTACTTC

clone_size: .
d_call: .
v_call: TRBV20-1
j_call: TRBJ2-3
cdr3_aa: CSARDLRYSDTQYF
cdr3_nt: TGCAGTGCTAGAGATTTGCGATATTCAGATACGCAGTATTTT

clone_size: .
d_call: .
v_call: TRBV11-2
j_call: TRBJ2-5
cdr3_aa: CAGHGGRGTQYF
cdr3_nt: TGTGCCGGCCACGGGGGTAGAGGGACCCAGTACTTC

clone_size: .
d_call: TRBD2
v_call: TRBV7-2
j_call: TRBJ2-1
cdr3_aa: CASSLAGGGDTQDFFF
cdr3_nt: TGTGCCAGCAGCCTAGCGGGAGGCGGCGATACGCAGGATTTTTTCTTC

clone_size: .
d_call: .
v_call: TRBV7-6
j_call: TRBJ2-3
cdr3_aa: CASSFTAGSEAFFF
cdr3_nt: TGTGCCAGCAGCTTCACGGCAGGGAGTGAAGCTTTCTTTTTT

clone_size: .
d_call: .
v_call: TRBV7-2
j_call: TRBJ1-2
cdr3_aa: CASSLRRGSHRYTTF
cdr3_nt: TGTGCCAGCAGCTTAAGACGGGGCTCTCACCGCTACACCACCTTC

clone_size: .
d_call: .
v_call: TRBV7-2
j_call: TRBJ2-5
cdr3_aa: CASSMERDGLVYRF
cdr3_nt: TGTGCCAGCAGCATGGAGAGGGACGGGCTCGTATATCGCTTC

clone_size: .
d_call: .
v_call: TRBV2
j_call: TRBJ1-1
cdr3_aa: CASDWSQNTEAFF
cdr3_nt: TGTGCCAGCGATTGGTCTCAGAACACTGAAGCTTTCTTT

clone_size: .
d_call: .
v_call: TRBV20-1
j_call: TRBJ1-5
cdr3_aa: CSARVADQPQHF
cdr3_nt: TGCAGTGCTAGAGTGGCGGATCAGCCCCAGCATTTT

clone_size: .
d_call: TRBD1
v_call: TRBV5-1
j_call: TRBJ2-5
cdr3_aa: CASSVAGGYEYF
cdr3_nt: TGTGCCAGCAGCGTCGCAGGGGGCTACGAGTACTTC

clone_size: .
d_call: .
v_call: TRBV2
j_call: TRBJ2-1
cdr3_aa: CASGSGGTDGQYF
cdr3_nt: TGTGCCAGCGGCTCCGGGGGTACAGATGGGCAGTATTTC

clone_size: .
d_call: .
v_call: TRBV2
j_call: TRBJ2-1
cdr3_aa: CASSDAGINQQFF
cdr3_nt: TGTGCCAGCAGTGATGCGGGGATCAATCAGCAGTTCTTC